This TCR beta chain was recorded in a study of neoadjuvant anti-PD-1 for oral cavity cancer. TCRdb's table, derived via immunoSEQ multiplex PCR, lists solely in-frame clones and lacks some. The sample has more than 25,000 clones; roughly 80% are singletons. As for time point: after neoadjuvant nivolumab, at surgical resection. These oral cavity squamous cell carcinomas were HPV-negative and locally advanced. Blood cells were analyzed directly, without culture or expansion. Details on this clone: Its antigen is unknown.

Study observations and caveats: Treg/Th17 ratio rose with pretreatment blood and fell with post-treatment tumor TCRbeta clonality. After neoadjuvant nivolumab, PBMC T cell clonality was significantly higher in non-responders than responders.

The CDR3 consists of 14 residues. Trimming removed 0 bases from V and 8 bases from J, with 14 bases in between. In germline, CDR1 is SGDLS, CDR2 YYNGEE. This TCR was sampled from a person aged 40-85 years with oral cavity squamous cell carcinoma. This chain connects TRBV9 to TRBJ1-1; D unclear. The sample consisted of PBMCs, taken after nivolumab (anti-PD-1) treatment. This chain's CDR3 is CASSVEDQVGEAFF. The DNA for the CDR3 is TGTGCCAGCAGCGTAGAGGATCAGGTCGGCGAAGCTTTCTTT.